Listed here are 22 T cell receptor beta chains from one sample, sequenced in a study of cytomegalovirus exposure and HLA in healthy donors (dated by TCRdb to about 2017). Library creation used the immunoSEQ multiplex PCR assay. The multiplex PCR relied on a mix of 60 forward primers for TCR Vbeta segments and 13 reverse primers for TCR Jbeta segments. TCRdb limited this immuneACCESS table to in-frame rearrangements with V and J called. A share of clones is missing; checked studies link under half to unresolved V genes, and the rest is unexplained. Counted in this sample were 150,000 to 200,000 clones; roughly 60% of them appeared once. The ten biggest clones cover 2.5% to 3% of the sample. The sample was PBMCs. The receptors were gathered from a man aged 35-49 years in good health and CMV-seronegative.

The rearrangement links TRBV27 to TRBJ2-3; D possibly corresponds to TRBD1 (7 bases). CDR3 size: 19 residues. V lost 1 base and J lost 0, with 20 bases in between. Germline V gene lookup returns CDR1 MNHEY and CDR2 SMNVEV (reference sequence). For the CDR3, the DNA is TGTGCCAGCAGTTTATGGGCGGGACAGCTTACGCCTAGCACAGATACGCAGTATTTT. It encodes CASSLWAGQLTPSTDTQYF.

The CDR3 reads CASSLDWTGGSTDTQYF. CDR3 bases: TGTGCCAGCAGCTTAGATTGGACGGGAGGGAGCACAGATACGCAGTATTTT. V and J are TRBV11-2 and TRBJ2-3; 8 bases map to TRBD2. V lost 0 bases to trimming and J lost 0 bases; unmatched junction nucleotides: 5. The CDR3 spans 17 residues. Germline-derived CDR1 and CDR2 are SGHAT and FQNNGV.

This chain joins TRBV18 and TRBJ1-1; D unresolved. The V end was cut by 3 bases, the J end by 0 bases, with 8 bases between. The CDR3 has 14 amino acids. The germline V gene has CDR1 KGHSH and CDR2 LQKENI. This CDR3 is CASSPFDMNTEAFF. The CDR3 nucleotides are TGTGCCAGCTCACCGTTCGACATGAACACTGAAGCTTTCTTT.

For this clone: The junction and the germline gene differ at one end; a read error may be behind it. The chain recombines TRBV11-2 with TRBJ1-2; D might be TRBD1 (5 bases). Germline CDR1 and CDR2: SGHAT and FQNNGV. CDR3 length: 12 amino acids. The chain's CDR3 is CASSGHSYGYTF. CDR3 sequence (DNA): TGTGCCAGCAGCGGACATTCCTATGGCTACACTTTC.

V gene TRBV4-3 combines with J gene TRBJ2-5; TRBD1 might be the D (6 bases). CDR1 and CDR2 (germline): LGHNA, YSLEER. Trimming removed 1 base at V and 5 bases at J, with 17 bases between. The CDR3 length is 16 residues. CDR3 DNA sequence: TGCGCCAGCAGCCAAGCCGGGACACACCCTGGGGAGACCCAGTACTTC. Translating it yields CASSQAGTHPGETQYF.

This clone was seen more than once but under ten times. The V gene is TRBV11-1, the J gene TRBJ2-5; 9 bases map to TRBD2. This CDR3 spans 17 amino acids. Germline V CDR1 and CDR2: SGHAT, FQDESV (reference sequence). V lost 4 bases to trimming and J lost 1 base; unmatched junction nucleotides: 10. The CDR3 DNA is TGTGCCAGCAGCTCCGTGGGGAGAGCGGGAGGCCAAGAGACCCAGTACTTC. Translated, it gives CASSSVGRAGGQETQYF.

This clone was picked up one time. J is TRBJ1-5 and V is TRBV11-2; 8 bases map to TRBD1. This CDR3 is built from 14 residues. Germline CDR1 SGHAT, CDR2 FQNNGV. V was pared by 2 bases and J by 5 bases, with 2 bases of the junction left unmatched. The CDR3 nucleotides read TGTGCCAGCAGCTTAACGACAGGGGATCAGCCCCAGCATTTT. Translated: CASSLTTGDQPQHF.

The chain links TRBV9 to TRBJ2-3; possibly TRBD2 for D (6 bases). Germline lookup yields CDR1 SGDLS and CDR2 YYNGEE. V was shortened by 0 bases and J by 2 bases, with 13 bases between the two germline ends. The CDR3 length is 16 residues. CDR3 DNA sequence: TGTGCCAGCAGCGTAGGGGCTAGCGCGGACACAGATACGCAGTATTTT. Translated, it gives CASSVGASADTDTQYF.

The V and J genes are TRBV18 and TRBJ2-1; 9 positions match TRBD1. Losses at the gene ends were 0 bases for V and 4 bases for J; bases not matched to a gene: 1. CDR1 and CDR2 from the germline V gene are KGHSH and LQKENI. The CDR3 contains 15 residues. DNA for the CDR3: TGTGCCAGCTCACCACCCGGGACAGGGTACAATGAGCAGTTCTTC. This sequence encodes CASSPPGTGYNEQFF.

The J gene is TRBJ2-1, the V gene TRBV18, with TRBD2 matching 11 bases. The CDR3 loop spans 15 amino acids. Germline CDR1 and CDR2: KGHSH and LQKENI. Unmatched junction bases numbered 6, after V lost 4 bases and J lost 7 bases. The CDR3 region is CASSHRLAGSNEQFF. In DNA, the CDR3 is TGTGCCAGCTCACACCGACTAGCGGGAAGTAATGAGCAGTTCTTC. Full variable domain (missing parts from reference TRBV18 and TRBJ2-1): NAGVMQNPRHLVRRRGQEARLRCSPMKGHSHVYWYRQLPEEGLKFMVYLQKENIIDESGMPKERFSAEFPKEGPSILRIQQVVRGDSAAYFCASSHRLAGSNEQFFGPGTRLTVL.

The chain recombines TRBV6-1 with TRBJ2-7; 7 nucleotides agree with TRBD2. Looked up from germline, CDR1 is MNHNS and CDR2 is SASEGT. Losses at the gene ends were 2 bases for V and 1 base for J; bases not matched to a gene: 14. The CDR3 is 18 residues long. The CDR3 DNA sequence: TGTGCCAGCAGTGAACCACTAGGCGGGAGACCGCGTTCCTACGAGCAGTACTTC. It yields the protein CASSEPLGGRPRSYEQYF.

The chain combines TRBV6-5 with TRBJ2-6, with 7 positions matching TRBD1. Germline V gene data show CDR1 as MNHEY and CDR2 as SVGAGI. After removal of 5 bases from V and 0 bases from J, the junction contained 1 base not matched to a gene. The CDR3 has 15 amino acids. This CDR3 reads CASSGTASGANVLTF. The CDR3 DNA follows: TGTGCCAGCAGTGGGACAGCCTCTGGGGCCAACGTCCTGACTTTC.

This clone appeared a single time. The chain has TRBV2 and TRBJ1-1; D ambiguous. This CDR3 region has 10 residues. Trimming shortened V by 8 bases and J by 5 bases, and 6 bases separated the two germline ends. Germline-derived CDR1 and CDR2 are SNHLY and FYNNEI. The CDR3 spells CASRGTEAFF. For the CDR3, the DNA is TGTGCCAGCCGAGGGACTGAAGCTTTCTTT.

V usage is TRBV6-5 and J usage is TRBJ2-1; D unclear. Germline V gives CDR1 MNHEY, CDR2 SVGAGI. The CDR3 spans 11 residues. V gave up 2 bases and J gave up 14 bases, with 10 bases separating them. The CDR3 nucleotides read TGTGCCAGCAGTTACGAAACGCGTAAGTTCTTC. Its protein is CASSYETRKFF.

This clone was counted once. The CDR3 DNA follows: TGTGCCTGGGTAACAGTGAGCTCCTACAATGAGCAGTTCTTC. Translation gives CAWVTVSSYNEQFF. The chain uses TRBV30 and TRBJ2-1; D is unclear. Deletions cut 5 bases from V and 0 bases from J, with 11 bases between. This CDR3 has 14 residues. Germline CDR1 reads GTSNPN; CDR2 reads SVGIG (reference sequence).

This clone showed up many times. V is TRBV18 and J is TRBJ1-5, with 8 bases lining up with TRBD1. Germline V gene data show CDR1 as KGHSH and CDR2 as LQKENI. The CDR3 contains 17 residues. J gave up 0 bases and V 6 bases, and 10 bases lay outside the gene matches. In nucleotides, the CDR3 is TGTGCCAGCTCTCAAAGTCGACAGGGGAATAGCAATCAGCCCCAGCATTTT. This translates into CASSQSRQGNSNQPQHF.

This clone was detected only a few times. Here the CDR3 DNA reads TGCGCCAGCAGCTTAGCGGGAGGGGACACCGGGGAGCTGTTTTTT. The encoded protein is CASSLAGGDTGELFF. This chain uses TRBV5-1 with TRBJ2-2; 10 bases fit TRBD2. V dropped 2 bases and J dropped 3; count of bases not matched to a gene: 1. Germline V gives CDR1 SGHRS, CDR2 YFSETQ. The CDR3 is 15 residues long. Complete variable domain (other parts from reference TRBV5-1 and TRBJ2-2): KAGVTQTPRYLIKTRGQQVTLSCSPISGHRSVSWYQQTPGQGLQFLFEYFSETQRNKGNFPGRFSGRQFSNSRSEMNVSTLELGDSALYLCASSLAGGDTGELFFGEGSRLTVL.

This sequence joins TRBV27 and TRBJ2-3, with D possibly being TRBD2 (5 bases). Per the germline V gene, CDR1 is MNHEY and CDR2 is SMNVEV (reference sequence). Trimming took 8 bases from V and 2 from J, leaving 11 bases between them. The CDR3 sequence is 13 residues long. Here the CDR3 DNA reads TGTGCCAGCGGAGGACTCTACACAGATACGCAGTATTTT. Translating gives CASGGLYTDTQYF.

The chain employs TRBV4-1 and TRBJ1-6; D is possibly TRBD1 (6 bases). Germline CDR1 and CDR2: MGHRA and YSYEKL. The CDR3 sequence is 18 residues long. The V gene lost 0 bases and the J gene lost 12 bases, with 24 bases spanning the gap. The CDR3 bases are TGCGCCAGCAGCCAAGATACGAGGACAGTCCAGAGCCCATTACCCCTCCACTTT. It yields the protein CASSQDTRTVQSPLPLHF.

The CDR3 DNA reads as TGCGCCAGCAGCGTTGCGGGAGGGGGATACAATGAGCAGTTCTTC. It encodes CASSVAGGGYNEQFF. This chain links TRBV5-1 with TRBJ2-1; 9 bases map to TRBD2. Trimming cost V 4 bases and J 4 bases; bases outside gene matches: 6. The CDR3 consists of 15 residues. Germline CDR1 is SGHRS and CDR2 is YFSETQ.

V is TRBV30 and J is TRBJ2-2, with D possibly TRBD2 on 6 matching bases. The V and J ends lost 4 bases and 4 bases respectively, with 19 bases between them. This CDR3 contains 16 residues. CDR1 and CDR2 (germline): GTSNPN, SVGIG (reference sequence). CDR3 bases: TGTGCCTGGAAATACCGGGGGATATCAGTCACCGGGGAGCTGTTTTTT. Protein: CAWKYRGISVTGELFF.

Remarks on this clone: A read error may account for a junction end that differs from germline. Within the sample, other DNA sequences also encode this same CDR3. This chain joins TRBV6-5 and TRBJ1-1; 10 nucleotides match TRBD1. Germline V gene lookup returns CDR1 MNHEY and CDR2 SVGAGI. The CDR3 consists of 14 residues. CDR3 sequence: CASTETGGASEAFF. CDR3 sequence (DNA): TGTGCCAGCACCGAGACAGGGGGCGCTTCTGAAGCTTTCTTC.